This T cell receptor (beta chain) was recorded in a study of beta chain features in type 1 diabetes. Overall study context: Patients looked much like healthy donors when it came to age, gender and cell yields. Study observations and caveats: Junctions at VDJ sites from type 1 diabetes patients had fewer insertions and more deletions.

The entirety of the isolated RNA underwent reverse transcription, so expressed TCRB transcripts were sequenced. The average read count of naive, central memory and regulatory T cell samples was approximately 3.9 million. Profiled with immunoSEQ multiplex PCR; TCRdb holds only in-frame clones, not every one. The table shows 250,000 to 350,000 clones, with more than 9.5% occurring only once. Germline-derived CDR1 and CDR2 are SGDLS and YYNGEE. The CDR3 is 16 amino acids. V gave up 0 bases and J gave up 4 bases, with 14 bases separating them. About this clone: What it binds is unknown.

CD4+ cells of the naive, central memory, regulatory and stem cell-like memory types were sorted via CD45RO/CCR7/CD25/CD127/CD95/CD27. The V call is TRBV9, the J call TRBJ2-1, with D perhaps TRBD2 (6 bases). This TCR came from a woman under 40 in good health. Sequencing input: naive CD4+ T cells from blood. The CDR3 spells CASSVDLAELYNEQFF. CDR3 sequence (DNA): TGTGCCAGCAGCGTAGATTTAGCGGAGCTATACAATGAGCAGTTCTTC.